The 11 T cell receptor beta chains below come from one sample, sequenced in a study of cytomegalovirus exposure and HLA in healthy donors (TCRdb year 2017). The library relied on the immunoSEQ multiplex PCR assay. For the multiplex PCR, a mixture combining 60 forward primers for TCR Vbeta segments and 13 reverse primers for TCR Jbeta segments was used. TCRdb obtained this table from immuneACCESS and retained in-frame rearrangements with V and J assigned. These tables miss some clones; where compared with another copy, unresolved V genes account for less than half of the shortfall, and the remainder is unexplained. The sample table contains about 68,000 clones; only one count was recorded for over 75% of them. The ten largest clones take up 6.5% of the sample. Sequenced material: PBMCs. All receptors come from a human donor in good health.

V is TRBV5-4 and J is TRBJ2-1; 7 bases fit TRBD2. The CDR3 runs 15 residues. V lost 2 bases to trimming and J lost 6 bases; unmatched junction nucleotides: 8. Germline loops: CDR1 SGHNT, CDR2 YYREEE (reference sequence). CDR3 nucleotide sequence: TGTGCCAGCAGCTTTGGGTCCAGCGGGGTCAATGAGCAGTTCTTC. It yields the protein CASSFGSSGVNEQFF.

This rearrangement joins TRBV6-1 to TRBJ1-5, with a possible D match to TRBD1 (6 bases). V was clipped by 4 bases and J by 6 bases, with 13 bases between them. The CDR3 has 14 residues. Germline CDR1 is MNHNS and CDR2 is SASEGT. CDR3 in DNA: TGTGCCAGCAGTGGTCAGGGGCAAGCTCAGCCCCAGCATTTT. This sequence encodes CASSGQGQAQPQHF.

This clone showed up just a few times. The rearrangement joins TRBV7-9 to TRBJ2-7; D gene unclear. CDR3 length: 15 amino acids. Trimming stripped 5 bases from V and 0 bases from J, with 14 bases between. Germline V gene data show CDR1 as SEHNR and CDR2 as FQNEAQ (reference sequence). The CDR3 nucleotides are TGTGCCAGCAGCCGAACGGCAGGAATCTCCTACGAGCAGTACTTC. Residues: CASSRTAGISYEQYF.

The chain has TRBV18 and TRBJ1-6; 8 bases align to TRBD1. The CDR3 consists of 16 residues. Per germline, CDR1 KGHSH and CDR2 LQKENI. J was trimmed by 8 bases and V by 3 bases; bases with no gene match: 9. CDR3 nucleotides: TGTGCCAGCTCACCTTCCGTGACAGGGGCAGATTCACCCCTCCACTTT. Residues: CASSPSVTGADSPLHF.

This clone has only one observation. V usage is TRBV28 and J usage is TRBJ2-3; D uncertain. The germline gives CDR1 MDHEN, CDR2 SYDVKM. V was clipped by 5 bases and J by 6 bases, with 12 bases between them. The CDR3 is 13 residues long. CDR3 region: CASSKHSPDTQYF. As DNA, the CDR3 is TGTGCCAGCAGTAAGCACTCTCCCGATACGCAGTATTTT. Variable domain in full (rest from reference TRBV28 and TRBJ2-3): DVKVTQSSRYLVKRTGEKVFLECVQDMDHENMFWYRQDPGLGLRLIYFSYDVKMKEKGDIPEGYSVSREKKERFSLILESASTNQTSMYLCASSKHSPDTQYFGPGTRLTVL.

This rearrangement joins TRBV7-3 to TRBJ1-1; 8 bases agree with TRBD1. This CDR3 is 17 amino acids long. Germline V gives CDR1 SGHTA, CDR2 FQGTGA. Unmatched junction bases numbered 13, after V lost 5 bases and J lost 2 bases. Here the CDR3 reads CASSLRGAGGVNTEAFF. CDR3 coding DNA: TGTGCCAGCAGCCTAAGAGGGGCAGGGGGCGTCAACACTGAAGCTTTCTTT.

This sequence joins TRBV5-4 and TRBJ1-1; 8 bases map to TRBD1. CDR3 length: 15 amino acids. Unmatched junction bases numbered 8, after V lost 3 bases and J lost 4 bases. Per the germline V gene, CDR1 is SGHNT and CDR2 is YYREEE (reference sequence). The CDR3 bases are TGTGCCAGCAGCTACCAACAGGGGGGAACCACTGAAGCTTTCTTT. Amino acid sequence: CASSYQQGGTTEAFF.

V gene TRBV7-2 combines with J gene TRBJ1-1; no reliable D call. Germline loops: CDR1 SGHTA, CDR2 FQGNSA. This CDR3 has 14 amino acids. V was cut by 2 bases and J by 0 bases, with 7 bases left in between. The CDR3 protein is CASSLPGVNTEAFF. The CDR3 coding sequence is TGTGCCAGCAGCTTACCGGGAGTGAACACTGAAGCTTTCTTT.

This clone appeared a single time. This rearrangement joins TRBV10-1 to TRBJ1-4, with 8 bases identical to TRBD1. The germline CDR1 and CDR2 sequences are WNHNN and SYGVQD (reference sequence). The CDR3 contains 16 residues. The V and J ends lost 3 bases and 3 bases, in that order; junction bases with no gene match: 6. CDR3 residues: CASSDSQTGANEKLFF. CDR3 DNA sequence: TGCGCCAGCAGTGATTCGCAGACAGGGGCTAATGAAAAACTGTTTTTT.

The V and J genes are TRBV19 and TRBJ2-5, with 10 bases that match TRBD2. V trimming: 2 bases; J trimming: 2 bases; junction bases outside the gene matches: 2. CDR1 is LNHDA, CDR2 SQIVND, per germline (reference sequence). The CDR3 is made up of 15 amino acids. CDR3 nucleotides: TGTGCCAGTAGTATATTTAGCGGGGGGCAAGAGACCCAGTACTTC. Translating gives CASSIFSGGQETQYF.

J is TRBJ1-6 and V is TRBV30, with 9 bases fitting TRBD1. Germline CDR1 is GTSNPN and CDR2 is SVGIG (reference sequence). The CDR3 extends over 14 amino acids. The V gene end was trimmed by 2 bases and the J gene end by 11 bases; junction bases not matched to a gene: 7. The CDR3 spells CAWSRDRENPPLHF. CDR3 DNA sequence: TGTGCCTGGAGTAGGGACAGGGAGAACCCACCCCTCCACTTT.